This is a list of T cell receptor beta chains from one sample in a study of human T cells and chemical hapten exposure. TCRdb reprocessed the RACE reads via MiXCR and lists one record per CDR3 protein. The table shows under 130,000 distinct CDR3 sequences, with under 35% occurring only once. This sample comprised whole blood, obtained in connection with sensitization to the hapten diphenylcyclopropenone (DPC). Receptor source: a middle-aged man with alopecia areata. Some clones in this sample may be carry-over from other donors' samples. Each CDR3 is given with its conserved first and last residue. A D gene is named only where the DNA matches it firmly. Clone size is not always given. Where it is, it says once, few, many or a class for expanded clones.

clone size,D gene,J gene,V gene,CDR3 protein,CDR3 DNA
-,TRBD2,TRBJ2-7,TRBV7-2,CASSLALGTSGGYEQYF,TGTGCCAGCAGCTTAGCGTTAGGGACTAGCGGGGGCTACGAGCAGTACTTC
-,TRBD2,TRBJ2-5,TRBV5-1,CASSLGLLAAQETQYF,TGCGCCAGCAGCTTGGGTCTACTAGCGGCTCAAGAGACCCAGTACTTC
few,TRBD2,TRBJ2-3,TRBV2,CASSEGGLAGAITDTQYF,TGTGCCAGCAGTGAAGGGGGCCTAGCGGGAGCGATCACAGATACGCAGTATTTT
-,-,TRBJ1-1,TRBV7-2,CASSLDPGNTEAFF,TGTGCCAGCAGCTTGGACCCCGGAAACACTGAAGCTTTCTTT
-,TRBD2,TRBJ2-7,TRBV6-2/TRBV6-3,CASRTLAGGSEQYF,TGTGCCAGCAGAACACTAGCGGGAGGAAGCGAGCAGTACTTC
-,-,TRBJ2-3,TRBV18,CASSPLIEDTQYF,TGTGCCAGCTCACCATTAATCGAGGATACGCAGTATTTT
-,-,TRBJ2-1,TRBV12-3/TRBV12-4,CASSSKRDNEQFF,TGTGCCAGCAGTTCGAAGCGGGACAATGAGCAGTTCTTC
-,-,TRBJ1-5,TRBV7-2,CASSLYRDHNQPQHF,TGTGCCAGCAGCTTGTACAGGGACCACAATCAGCCCCAGCATTTT
-,-,TRBJ2-1,TRBV6-5,CASSTTGTWGRSEQFF,TGTGCCAGCAGTACCACCGGGACATGGGGCCGGAGTGAGCAGTTCTTC
-,-,TRBJ2-3,TRBV7-2,CASSSAASSTDTQYF,TGTGCCAGCAGCTCAGCCGCCTCTAGCACAGATACGCAGTATTTT
-,-,TRBJ2-3,TRBV12-3/TRBV12-4,CASSPIVKDGPTDTQYF,TGTGCCAGCAGCCCAATAGTAAAGGATGGGCCCACAGATACGCAGTATTTT
-,TRBD2,TRBJ2-3,TRBV18,CASSIVGGGAGEDTQYF,TGTGCCAGCTCTATCGTCGGGGGGGGAGCGGGCGAAGATACGCAGTATTTT
-,-,TRBJ2-3,TRBV6-5,CASSYAGRGNTDTQYF,TGTGCCAGCAGTTACGCAGGGCGGGGCAACACAGATACGCAGTATTTT
few,-,TRBJ1-5,TRBV27,CASSSIARDSNQPQHF,TGTGCCAGCAGCTCGATAGCGAGGGATAGCAATCAGCCCCAGCATTTT
-,TRBD2,TRBJ2-1,TRBV3-1,CASSQTSGLTGEQFF,TGTGCCAGCAGCCAGACTAGCGGGCTAACAGGGGAGCAGTTCTTC
-,-,TRBJ2-5,TRBV9,CASSVGASDSQETQYF,TGTGCCAGCAGCGTAGGGGCTAGCGATTCGCAAGAGACCCAGTACTTC
few,-,TRBJ2-1,TRBV5-6,CASSLPTNSYNEQFF,TGTGCCAGCAGCTTGCCCACTAACTCCTACAATGAGCAGTTCTTC
few,TRBD2,TRBJ2-1,TRBV7-2,CASSLSGASGGEQFF,TGTGCCAGCAGCCTTTCCGGGGCTAGCGGGGGGGAGCAGTTCTTC
-,-,TRBJ1-3,TRBV25-1,CASSEERSGNTIYF,TGTGCCAGCAGTGAAGAACGCTCTGGAAACACCATATATTTT
few,TRBD1,TRBJ2-5,TRBV20-1,CSAADREETQYF,TGCAGTGCCGCGGACAGGGAAGAGACCCAGTACTTC
few,-,TRBJ1-2,TRBV20-1,CSARDPNRVPWGYTF,TGCAGTGCTAGAGATCCCAACAGGGTCCCTTGGGGCTACACCTTC
-,-,TRBJ2-1,TRBV20-1,CSARPPGSFPYNEQFF,TGCAGTGCTAGGCCCCCGGGTAGCTTTCCCTACAATGAGCAGTTCTTC
-,-,TRBJ1-1,TRBV6-5,CASSYSLSLNTEAFF,TGTGCCAGCAGTTACTCGCTATCATTAAACACTGAAGCTTTCTTT
few,-,TRBJ1-5,TRBV25-1,CASRGENQPQHF,TGTGCCAGCAGAGGGGAGAATCAGCCCCAGCATTTT
-,-,TRBJ1-1,TRBV7-9,CASSLSQMNTEAFF,TGTGCCAGCAGCTTAAGTCAGATGAACACTGAAGCTTTCTTT
few,-,TRBJ2-3,TRBV6-2/TRBV6-3,CASKDVLNTDTQYF,TGTGCCAGCAAGGATGTCCTAAACACAGATACGCAGTATTTT
few,TRBD2,TRBJ2-3,TRBV4-3,CASSYGTSGRSTDTQYF,TGCGCCAGCAGCTATGGGACTAGCGGGAGGTCCACAGATACGCAGTATTTT
-,-,TRBJ1-1,TRBV12-3/TRBV12-4,CASSLGSGYTEAFF,TGTGCCAGCAGTTTAGGGTCAGGGTACACTGAAGCTTTCTTT
-,-,TRBJ2-1,TRBV9,CASSPHTQDLSRDNEQFF,TGTGCCAGCAGCCCGCACACCCAGGACCTATCGCGGGACAATGAGCAGTTCTTC
-,TRBD1,TRBJ1-1,TRBV7-3,CASRLGQLNTEAFF,TGTGCCAGCAGATTGGGACAGCTGAACACTGAAGCTTTCTTT
few,-,TRBJ2-3,TRBV7-2,CASSFQIPTDTQYF,TGTGCCAGCAGCTTCCAAATCCCCACAGATACGCAGTATTTT
-,TRBD1,TRBJ2-3,TRBV11-2,CASSLGAGGQDTQYF,TGTGCCAGCAGCTTAGGGGCAGGGGGCCAAGATACGCAGTATTTT
-,TRBD2,TRBJ2-7,TRBV5-1,CASSLEQAGVGEQYF,TGCGCCAGCAGCTTGGAACAAGCGGGAGTGGGCGAGCAGTACTTC
-,-,TRBJ2-1,TRBV5-6,CASSSRALFLASNEQFF,TGTGCCAGCAGCTCCCGGGCCCTTTTTCTAGCGTCCAATGAGCAGTTCTTC
few,-,TRBJ1-1,TRBV2,CASSRGMNTEAFF,TGTGCCAGCAGCAGGGGAATGAACACTGAAGCTTTCTTT
-,-,TRBJ2-7,TRBV20-1,CSARSTYEQYF,TGCAGTGCTAGGAGTACCTACGAGCAGTACTTC
-,-,TRBJ1-4,TRBV16,CASSQWIDFEKLFF,TGTGCCAGCAGCCAATGGATAGATTTCGAAAAACTGTTTTTT
-,TRBD1,TRBJ1-5,TRBV6-5,CASSSWDRNQPQHF,TGTGCCAGCAGTAGCTGGGACAGGAATCAGCCCCAGCATTTT
few,-,TRBJ2-5,TRBV20-1,CSARDWTKEETQYF,TGCAGTGCTAGAGATTGGACTAAGGAGGAGACCCAGTACTTC
few,-,TRBJ2-3,TRBV12-3/TRBV12-4,CASSLGSYTDTQYF,TGTGCCAGCAGTTTGGGCAGCTACACAGATACGCAGTATTTT
many,TRBD2,TRBJ2-3,TRBV27,CASSLTASSGRSLYTQYF,TGTGCCAGCAGTTTAACCGCTTCTAGCGGGAGAAGTCTATATACGCAGTATTTT
-,-,TRBJ2-4,TRBV20-1,CSAGGGPKNIQYF,TGCAGTGCCGGTGGGGGTCCCAAAAACATTCAGTACTTC
-,-,TRBJ2-4,TRBV30,CAWRTPTKNIQYF,TGTGCCTGGAGGACCCCAACCAAAAACATTCAGTACTTC
-,-,TRBJ2-6,TRBV6-1,CASSEADRPGANVLTF,TGTGCCAGCAGTGAAGCTGACAGGCCTGGGGCCAACGTCCTGACTTTC
-,-,TRBJ2-7,TRBV6-5,CASSYESASYEQYF,TGTGCCAGCAGTTACGAGTCAGCCAGCTACGAGCAGTACTTC
-,TRBD2,TRBJ2-5,TRBV9,CASSPDGLVETQYF,TGTGCCAGCAGCCCGGACGGACTAGTAGAGACCCAGTACTTC
-,TRBD2,TRBJ2-5,TRBV28,CASDGRVRQETQYF,TGTGCCAGCGATGGGAGGGTCCGACAAGAGACCCAGTACTTC
-,TRBD2,TRBJ2-1,TRBV6-6,CASSPQPRLASSYNEQFF,TGTGCCAGCAGTCCACAACCCCGACTAGCTTCCAGCTACAATGAGCAGTTCTTC
few,TRBD1,TRBJ2-7,TRBV20-1,CSARASTGGYEQYF,TGCAGTGCTAGAGCCTCGACAGGGGGTTACGAGCAGTACTTC
few,-,TRBJ2-1,TRBV7-2,CASSSPRRREQFF,TGTGCCAGCAGCTCCCCCCGCAGGCGGGAGCAGTTCTTC
once,TRBD1,TRBJ1-5,TRBV5-1,CASSSGTGENQPQHF,TGCGCCAGCAGCTCCGGGACAGGAGAAAATCAGCCCCAGCATTTT
-,-,TRBJ2-5,TRBV20-1,CSARPSAETQYF,TGCAGTGCTAGACCTAGCGCAGAGACCCAGTACTTC
-,TRBD1,TRBJ1-5,TRBV28,CASSPRAGGGNQPQHF,TGTGCCAGCAGCCCGAGGGCAGGGGGAGGCAATCAGCCCCAGCATTTT